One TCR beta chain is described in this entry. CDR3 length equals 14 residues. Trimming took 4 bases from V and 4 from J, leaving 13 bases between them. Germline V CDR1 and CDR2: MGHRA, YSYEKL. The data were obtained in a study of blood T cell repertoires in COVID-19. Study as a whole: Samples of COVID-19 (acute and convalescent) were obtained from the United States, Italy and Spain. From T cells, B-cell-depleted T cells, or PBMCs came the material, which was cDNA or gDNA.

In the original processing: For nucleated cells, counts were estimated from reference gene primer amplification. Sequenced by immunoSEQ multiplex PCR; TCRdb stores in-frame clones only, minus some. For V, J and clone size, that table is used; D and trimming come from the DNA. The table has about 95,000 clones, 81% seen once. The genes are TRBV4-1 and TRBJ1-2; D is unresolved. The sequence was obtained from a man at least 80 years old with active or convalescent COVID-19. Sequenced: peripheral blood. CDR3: CASSPSRDTYGYTF. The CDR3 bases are TGCGCCAGCAGCCCCAGCCGAGACACCTATGGCTACACCTTC.